The rows below give T cell receptor beta chains drawn from one sample of a study of beta chain features in type 1 diabetes. Generated by immunoSEQ multiplex PCR, the TCRdb table keeps only in-frame clones and is missing some. The sample includes 600,000 to 700,000 clones, under 15% seen only once; the top ten take around 0.12%. Material: naive CD4+ T cells from blood. The source of these receptors is a man younger than 45 with type 1 diabetes. Both conserved end residues are part of each CDR3. The D gene is left open where the match is weak. For some rows the clone size is stated as once, few or many, or as a class when expanded; others skip it.

clone_size	j_call	d_call	v_call	cdr3_aa	cdr3_nt
-	TRBJ1-3	-	TRBV25-1	CASSEAQYPYGGNTIYF	TGTGCCAGCAGTGAAGCCCAGTACCCTTATGGTGGAAACACCATATATTTT
few	TRBJ2-1	TRBD2	TRBV18	CASSPPGTSDNEQFF	TGTGCCAGCTCTCCTCCCGGGACTAGCGACAATGAGCAGTTCTTC
-	TRBJ2-1	TRBD1	TRBV5-4	CASSTGTGGVYNEQFF	TGTGCCAGCAGCACGGGGACAGGGGGCGTCTACAATGAGCAGTTCTTC
few	TRBJ2-5	-	TRBV5-1	CASSFPQEGFQETQYF	TGCGCCAGCAGCTTCCCCCAGGAGGGGTTCCAAGAGACCCAGTACTTC
few	TRBJ2-5	-	TRBV10-3	CAISERGQETQYF	TGTGCCATCAGTGAGAGGGGGCAAGAGACCCAGTACTTC
few	TRBJ2-3	-	TRBV20-1	CSARATDTQYF	TGCAGTGCTCGAGCCACAGATACGCAGTATTTT
-	TRBJ2-1	TRBD1	TRBV11-3	CASSLDPTGGSYNEQFF	TGTGCCAGCAGCTTAGATCCTACAGGGGGCTCCTACAATGAGCAGTTCTTC
few	TRBJ2-1	-	TRBV7-2	CASSLASGAYNEQFF	TGTGCCAGCAGCTTGGCCTCAGGGGCCTACAATGAGCAGTTCTTC
few	TRBJ1-2	-	TRBV25-1	CASSGTLTSYGYTF	TGTGCCAGCAGTGGGACTCTGACCTCATATGGCTACACCTTC
-	TRBJ1-5	-	TRBV4-1	CASSQEWIAQPQHF	TGCGCCAGCAGCCAAGAGTGGATTGCTCAGCCCCAGCATTTT
few	TRBJ2-1	TRBD2	TRBV9	CASSVGGRGTYNEQFF	TGTGCCAGCAGCGTGGGAGGGAGGGGTACTTACAATGAGCAGTTCTTC
few	TRBJ1-6	-	TRBV18	CASSPVAENSPLHF	TGTGCCAGCTCACCGGTCGCAGAAAATTCACCCCTCCACTTT
few	TRBJ1-1	-	TRBV4-3	CASSQGRGGRVGATEAFF	TGCGCCAGCAGCCAAGGAAGGGGGGGCCGGGTTGGCGCGACTGAAGCTTTCTTT
few	TRBJ2-7	-	TRBV27	CASKTANRYEQYF	TGTGCCAGCAAGACAGCAAACCGGTACGAGCAGTACTTC
few	TRBJ2-1	TRBD1	TRBV6-6	CASSYSGQGNNEQFF	TGTGCCAGCAGTTACTCCGGACAGGGCAACAATGAGCAGTTCTTC
few	TRBJ2-4	-	TRBV19	CASRAGPIQYF	TGTGCCAGTCGGGCAGGACCCATTCAGTACTTC
-	TRBJ1-5	TRBD1	TRBV19	CASSLRQGDQPQHF	TGTGCCAGTAGTCTCCGACAGGGGGATCAGCCCCAGCATTTT
-	TRBJ2-2	-	TRBV29-1	CSVETANTGELFF	TGCAGCGTTGAAACAGCGAACACCGGGGAGCTGTTTTTT
few	TRBJ2-3	-	TRBV7-9	CASSLGSSGTTDTQYF	TGTGCCAGCAGCTTGGGGAGCTCAGGGACCACAGATACGCAGTATTTT
-	TRBJ1-5	TRBD1	TRBV6-6	CASSTQTGESQPQHF	TGTGCCAGCAGTACCCAGACAGGGGAAAGTCAGCCCCAGCATTTT
few	TRBJ2-3	-	TRBV4-1	CASSQRSDRLSTDTQYF	TGCGCCAGCAGCCAACGTTCGGACAGACTAAGCACAGATACGCAGTATTTT
few	TRBJ2-2	TRBD1	TRBV4-1	CASSQTGTGDRELFF	TGCGCCAGCAGCCAAACCGGGACAGGGGACCGGGAGCTGTTTTTT
few	TRBJ2-1	TRBD1	TRBV9	CASSVTGAHEQFF	TGTGCCAGCAGCGTGACAGGGGCGCACGAGCAGTTCTTC
-	TRBJ2-1	TRBD2	TRBV15	CATSRLAGWYEQFF	TGTGCCACCAGCAGACTAGCGGGGTGGTATGAGCAGTTCTTC